The T cell receptor beta chain described here comes from a study of chemoradiotherapy in HPV16-positive cancers. The repertoire was sequenced with immunoSEQ multiplex PCR; TCRdb's copy has only in-frame clones and lacks some. Among 65,000 to 80,000 clones, about 88% were seen once, and the ten largest hold more than 3.5%. Remarks on this clone: As yet, its antigen is unknown.

V was cut by 2 bases and J by 4 bases, with 16 bases left in between. CDR1 is LNHDA, CDR2 SQIVND, per germline (reference sequence). This CDR3 is built from 16 residues. Over chemoradiotherapy, repertoires were sampled more than once. General study findings and limits: Functional assays defining HPV-specific T cells used only a couple of HPV16-positive patients.

The receptor was isolated from a human donor with HPV-associated anogenital cancer. This chain uses TRBV19 with TRBJ2-3; D assignment may be TRBD1 or TRBD2 (6 bases each). The material sequenced was blood, taken from a patient who underwent chemoradiotherapy. CDR3 DNA sequence: TGTGCCAGTAGTATACAAGGGGGACTGAAACCAGATACGCAGTATTTT. Protein product: CASSIQGGLKPDTQYF.